Listed below are T cell receptor beta chains from one sample, sequenced in a study of T-cell reconstitution after alpha-beta-depleted transplantation in children. MiXCR was run by TCRdb on the PCR reads, yielding one entry per CDR3 protein. Of 450,000 to 700,000 distinct CDR3 sequences in the sample, 27% are singletons; the top ten hold just over 35%. Source: PBMCs, taken before TCRalphabeta/CD19-depleted stem cell transplant. The receptor set was obtained from a boy in the first two years of life with Wiskott-Aldrich syndrome, due to receive a stem cell transplant. Each CDR3 is given with its conserved first and last residue. D genes are given only for firm matches. Clone sizes are given selectively: once, few, many, or a class where the clone is expanded.

>.|TRBV5-1|TRBD1|TRBJ2-2
CASSGDSANTGELFF
TGCGCCAGCAGCGGGGACAGCGCGAACACCGGGGAGCTGTTTTTT
>few|TRBV29-1|.|TRBJ2-1
CSVESRGAYNEQFF
TGCAGCGTTGAATCTCGCGGGGCATACAATGAGCAGTTCTTC
>.|TRBV20-1|TRBD2|TRBJ2-1
CSARDSGRVNEQFF
TGCAGTGCTAGAGATAGCGGGAGAGTTAATGAGCAGTTCTTC
>.|TRBV10-3|TRBD2|TRBJ2-7
CAISERLAGTYEQYF
TGTGCCATCAGTGAGAGGCTAGCGGGAACCTACGAGCAGTACTTC
>once|TRBV6-1|.|TRBJ1-1
CAINKQGSTEAFF
TGTGCCATCAACAAACAGGGAAGCACTGAAGCTTTCTTT
>once|TRBV2|.|TRBJ2-5
CASTDAAFRGETQYF
TGTGCCAGCACCGATGCGGCATTCAGAGGAGAGACCCAGTACTTC
>few|TRBV5-1|TRBD2|TRBJ2-1
CASSFIWGLADHDDNEQFF
TGCGCCAGCAGCTTTATTTGGGGACTAGCGGACCACGATGACAATGAGCAGTTCTTC
>few|TRBV3-1|TRBD2|TRBJ2-4
CASSKGLAGVSKNIQYF
TGTGCCAGCAGCAAAGGACTAGCGGGAGTGTCCAAAAACATTCAGTACTTC
>few|TRBV7-9|.|TRBJ2-3
CASSLVGYTDTQYF
TGTGCCAGCAGCTTAGTGGGGTACACAGATACGCAGTATTTT
>.|TRBV6-1|TRBD2|TRBJ2-1
CASSPLTSGSYNEQFF
TGTGCCAGCAGTCCCCTCACTAGCGGGAGTTACAATGAGCAGTTCTTC
>few|TRBV6-5|.|TRBJ2-5
CASRFKGTQYF
TGTGCCAGCAGATTTAAGGGGACCCAGTACTTC
>.|TRBV9|.|TRBJ2-7
CASSADRGTAPYEQYF
TGTGCCAGCAGCGCAGATCGAGGGACGGCCCCCTACGAGCAGTACTTC
>.|TRBV11-3|TRBD2|TRBJ2-1
CASSLGGLGNNEQFF
TGTGCCAGCAGCTTAGGCGGACTAGGAAACAATGAGCAGTTCTTC
>few|TRBV5-1|.|TRBJ1-2
CASSWNRETYGYTF
TGCGCCAGCAGCTGGAACCGGGAGACCTATGGCTACACCTTC
>few|TRBV5-1|.|TRBJ2-1
CASSKDRLGGNEQFF
TGCGCCAGCAGCAAGGACAGGTTGGGGGGCAATGAGCAGTTCTTC
>.|TRBV5-1|.|TRBJ1-4
CASSFTGPLEKLFF
TGCGCCAGCAGCTTCACAGGGCCCCTCGAAAAACTGTTTTTT
>.|TRBV19|.|TRBJ2-1
CASRYQDFNEQFF
TGTGCCAGTAGATATCAGGATTTCAATGAGCAGTTCTTC
>.|TRBV12-3/TRBV12-4|.|TRBJ1-5
CASSLKGFSPQHF
TGTGCCAGCAGTTTAAAGGGGTTCTCGCCCCAGCATTTT
>few|TRBV28|.|TRBJ2-3
CASSLSVGRTDTQYF
TGTGCCAGCAGTTTATCGGTTGGGAGGACAGATACGCAGTATTTT
>few|TRBV24-1|.|TRBJ1-5
CATSEPTGQPQHF
TGTGCCACCAGTGAGCCGACAGGTCAGCCCCAGCATTTT
>.|TRBV12-3/TRBV12-4|.|TRBJ1-2
CAISRVLGGYTF
TGTGCCATCTCCAGGGTTCTGGGTGGCTACACCTTC
>few|TRBV6-1|TRBD2|TRBJ2-2
CASTGLAGEAGELFF
TGTGCCAGCACGGGACTAGCGGGAGAGGCCGGGGAGCTGTTTTTT
>few|TRBV12-3/TRBV12-4|TRBD1|TRBJ1-2
CASSFQGARGYTF
TGTGCCAGCAGTTTTCAGGGGGCGCGAGGCTACACCTTC
>few|TRBV20-1|TRBD2|TRBJ2-3
CSARAGLAGAGDTQYF
TGCAGTGCTAGAGCAGGACTAGCGGGAGCAGGAGATACGCAGTATTTT
>.|TRBV6-5|.|TRBJ2-4
CASSYNDRTKNIQYF
TGTGCCAGCAGTTACAACGACAGAACCAAAAACATTCAGTACTTC
>few|TRBV5-1|TRBD2|TRBJ2-7
CASNPGTSGSYEQYF
TGCGCCAGCAACCCCGGGACTAGCGGTTCCTACGAGCAGTACTTC
>few|TRBV20-1|TRBD1|TRBJ2-3
CSARVTGARLTDTQYF
TGCAGTGCTAGAGTGACAGGGGCGAGACTCACAGATACGCAGTATTTT
>.|TRBV5-1|TRBD2|TRBJ2-1
CASRQTSGGQNEQFF
TGCGCCAGCAGGCAGACTAGCGGGGGGCAGAATGAGCAGTTCTTC
>.|TRBV29-1|.|TRBJ2-1
CSVPGRGRGTDEQFF
TGCAGCGTCCCCGGGCGGGGTAGGGGGACCGATGAGCAGTTCTTC
>.|TRBV18|.|TRBJ2-3
CASSPVRAGRTDTQYF
TGTGCCAGCTCACCGGTGAGGGCGGGACGGACAGATACGCAGTATTTT
>many|TRBV5-1|.|TRBJ2-7
CASSWAGTHYEQYF
TGCGCCAGCAGCTGGGCAGGAACGCACTACGAGCAGTACTTC
>few|TRBV20-1|TRBD2|TRBJ2-7
CSAKLAGGTYEQYF
TGCAGTGCTAAGTTAGCGGGAGGAACCTACGAGCAGTACTTC
>.|TRBV27|TRBD2|TRBJ2-3
CASSPLAGERDTQYF
TGTGCCAGCAGTCCCCTAGCGGGAGAGAGGGATACGCAGTATTTT
>.|TRBV5-1|.|TRBJ2-2
CASSLSGGPGTGELFF
TGCGCCAGCAGCTTGTCCGGGGGGCCCGGCACCGGGGAGCTGTTTTTT
>.|TRBV29-1|.|TRBJ2-1
CSAWGVAYNEQFF
TGCAGCGCGTGGGGAGTAGCCTACAATGAGCAGTTCTTC
>.|TRBV10-3|.|TRBJ2-5
CAISESVQETQYF
TGTGCCATCAGTGAGTCTGTACAAGAGACCCAGTACTTC
>.|TRBV20-1|TRBD2|TRBJ2-2
CSAETSGRAGELFF
TGCAGTGCGGAGACTAGCGGGAGGGCCGGGGAGCTGTTTTTT